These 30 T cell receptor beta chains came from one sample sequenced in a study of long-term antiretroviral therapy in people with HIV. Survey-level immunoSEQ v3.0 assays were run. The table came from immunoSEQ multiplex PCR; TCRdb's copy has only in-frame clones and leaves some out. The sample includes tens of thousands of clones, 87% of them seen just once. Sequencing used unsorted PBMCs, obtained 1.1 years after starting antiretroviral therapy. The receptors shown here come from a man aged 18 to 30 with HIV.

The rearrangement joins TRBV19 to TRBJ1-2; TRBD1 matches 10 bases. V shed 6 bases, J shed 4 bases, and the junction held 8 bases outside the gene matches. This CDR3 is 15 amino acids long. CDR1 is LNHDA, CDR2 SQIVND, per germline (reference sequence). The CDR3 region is CASRRQGQGVYGYTF. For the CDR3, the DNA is TGTGCCAGTAGGCGGCAAGGACAGGGGGTCTATGGCTACACCTTC. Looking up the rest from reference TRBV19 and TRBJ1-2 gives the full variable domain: DGGITQSPKYLFRKEGQNVTLSCEQNLNHDAMYWYRQDPGQGLRLIYYSQIVNDFQKGDIAEGYSVSREKKESFPLTVTSAQKNPTAFYLCASRRQGQGVYGYTFGSGTRLTVV.

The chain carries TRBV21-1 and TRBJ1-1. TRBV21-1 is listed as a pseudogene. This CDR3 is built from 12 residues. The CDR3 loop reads CASSRVTAEAFF. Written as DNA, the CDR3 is TGTGCCAGCAGCAGAGTAACCGCTGAAGCTTTCTTT.

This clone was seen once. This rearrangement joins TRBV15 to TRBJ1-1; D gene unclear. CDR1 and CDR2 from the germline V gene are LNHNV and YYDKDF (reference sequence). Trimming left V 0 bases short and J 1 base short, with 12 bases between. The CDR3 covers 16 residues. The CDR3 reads CATSRDSLDPNTEAFF. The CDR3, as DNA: TGTGCCACCAGCAGAGATTCGCTAGACCCGAACACTGAAGCTTTCTTT.

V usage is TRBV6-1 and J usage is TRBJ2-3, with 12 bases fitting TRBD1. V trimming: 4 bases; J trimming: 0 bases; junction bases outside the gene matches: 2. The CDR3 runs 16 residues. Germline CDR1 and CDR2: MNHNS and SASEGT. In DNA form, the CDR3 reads TGTGCCAGCAGTGGGGGACAGGGGGCTAGCACAGATACGCAGTATTTT. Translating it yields CASSGGQGASTDTQYF.

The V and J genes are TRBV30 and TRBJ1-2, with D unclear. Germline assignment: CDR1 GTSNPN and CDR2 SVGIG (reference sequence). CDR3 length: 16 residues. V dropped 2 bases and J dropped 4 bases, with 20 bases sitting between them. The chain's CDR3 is CAWSPQPGRNSYGYTF. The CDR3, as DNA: TGTGCCTGGAGTCCCCAACCGGGGAGAAACAGCTATGGCTACACCTTC.

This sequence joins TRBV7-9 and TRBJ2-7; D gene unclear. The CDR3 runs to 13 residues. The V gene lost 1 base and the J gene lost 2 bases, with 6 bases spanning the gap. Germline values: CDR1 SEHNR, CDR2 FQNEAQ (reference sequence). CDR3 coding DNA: TGTGCCAGCAGCTTAGGACGGACCTACGAGCAGTACTTC. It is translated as CASSLGRTYEQYF. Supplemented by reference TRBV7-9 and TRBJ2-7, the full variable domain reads DTGVSQNPRHKITKRGQNVTFRCDPISEHNRLYWYRQTLGQGPEFLTYFQNEAQLEKSRLLSDRFSAERPKGSFSTLEIQRTEQGDSAMYLCASSLGRTYEQYFGPGTRLTVT.

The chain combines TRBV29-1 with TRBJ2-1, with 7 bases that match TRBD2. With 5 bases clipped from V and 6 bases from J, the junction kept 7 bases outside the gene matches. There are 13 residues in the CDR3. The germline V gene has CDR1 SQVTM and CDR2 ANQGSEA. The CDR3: CSVKLAESNEQFF. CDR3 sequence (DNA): TGCAGCGTTAAGCTAGCGGAGTCCAATGAGCAGTTCTTC.

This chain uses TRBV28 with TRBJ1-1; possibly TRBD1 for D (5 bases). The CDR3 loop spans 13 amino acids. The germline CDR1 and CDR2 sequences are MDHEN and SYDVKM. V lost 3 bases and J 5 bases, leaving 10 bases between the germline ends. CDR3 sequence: CASSFRGGTEAFF. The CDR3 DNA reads TGTGCCAGCAGTTTCCGGGGGGGAACTGAAGCTTTCTTT.

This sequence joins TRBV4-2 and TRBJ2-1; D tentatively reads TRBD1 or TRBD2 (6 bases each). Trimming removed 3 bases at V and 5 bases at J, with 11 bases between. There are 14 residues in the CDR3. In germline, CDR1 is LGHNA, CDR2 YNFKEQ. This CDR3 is CASSHPGGDNEQFF. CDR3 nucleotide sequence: TGTGCCAGCAGCCACCCCGGGGGCGACAATGAGCAGTTCTTC.

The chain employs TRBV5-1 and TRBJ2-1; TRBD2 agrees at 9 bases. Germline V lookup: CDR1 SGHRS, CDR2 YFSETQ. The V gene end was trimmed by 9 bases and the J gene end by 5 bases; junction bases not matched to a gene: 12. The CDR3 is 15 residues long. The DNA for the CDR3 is TGCGCCACCAAAGTGGTAGCGGGAGATGACAATGAGCAGTTCTTC. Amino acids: CATKVVAGDDNEQFF.

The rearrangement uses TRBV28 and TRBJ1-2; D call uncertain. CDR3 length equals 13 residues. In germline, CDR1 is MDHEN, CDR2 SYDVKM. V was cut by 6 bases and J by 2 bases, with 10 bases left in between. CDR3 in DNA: TGTGCCAGCAGCCTAACCTCCAACTATGGCTACACCTTC. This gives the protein CASSLTSNYGYTF.

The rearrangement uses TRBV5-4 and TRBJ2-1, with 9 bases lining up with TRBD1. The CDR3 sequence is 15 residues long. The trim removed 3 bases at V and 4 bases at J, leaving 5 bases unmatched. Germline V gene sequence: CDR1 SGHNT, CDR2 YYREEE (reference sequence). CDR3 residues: CASSWRGQGYNEQFF. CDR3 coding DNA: TGTGCCAGCAGCTGGAGAGGACAGGGGTACAATGAGCAGTTCTTC.

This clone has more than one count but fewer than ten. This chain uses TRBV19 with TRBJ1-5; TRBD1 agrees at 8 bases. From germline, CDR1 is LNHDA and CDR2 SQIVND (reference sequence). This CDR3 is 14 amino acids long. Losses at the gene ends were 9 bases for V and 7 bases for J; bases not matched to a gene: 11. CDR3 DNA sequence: TGTGCCAGCTCTCAACAGGGGGGAGGGCAGCCCCAGCATTTT. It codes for CASSQQGGGQPQHF.

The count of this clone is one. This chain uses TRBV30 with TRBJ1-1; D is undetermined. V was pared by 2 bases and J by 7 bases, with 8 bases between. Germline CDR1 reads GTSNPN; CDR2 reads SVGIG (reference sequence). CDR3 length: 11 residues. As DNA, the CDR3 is TGTGCCTGGAGTCGTGAGTTTGAAGCTTTCTTT. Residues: CAWSREFEAFF.

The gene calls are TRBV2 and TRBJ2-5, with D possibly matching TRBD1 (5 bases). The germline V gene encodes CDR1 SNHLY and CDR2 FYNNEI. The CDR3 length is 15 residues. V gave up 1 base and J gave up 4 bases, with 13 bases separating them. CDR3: CASSEGQAGPETQYF. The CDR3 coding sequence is TGTGCCAGCAGTGAAGGGCAGGCAGGGCCAGAGACCCAGTACTTC.

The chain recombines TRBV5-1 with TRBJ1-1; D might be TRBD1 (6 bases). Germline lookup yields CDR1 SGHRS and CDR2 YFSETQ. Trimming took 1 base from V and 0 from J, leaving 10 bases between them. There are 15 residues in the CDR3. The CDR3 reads CASSLTGPLNTEAFF. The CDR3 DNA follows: TGCGCCAGCAGCTTGACAGGGCCCCTGAACACTGAAGCTTTCTTT.

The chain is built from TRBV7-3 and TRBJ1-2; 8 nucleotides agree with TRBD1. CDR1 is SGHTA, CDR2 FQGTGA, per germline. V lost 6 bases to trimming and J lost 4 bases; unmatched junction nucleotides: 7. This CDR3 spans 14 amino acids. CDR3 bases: TGTGCCAGCAGTCCGGACAGGGAGATCTATGGCTACACCTTC. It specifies CASSPDREIYGYTF. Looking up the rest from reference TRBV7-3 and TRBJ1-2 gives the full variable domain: GAGVSQTPSNKVTEKGKYVELRCDPISGHTALYWYRQSLGQGPEFLIYFQGTGAADDSGLPNDRFFAVRPEGSVSTLKIQRTERGDSAVYLCASSPDREIYGYTFGSGTRLTVV.

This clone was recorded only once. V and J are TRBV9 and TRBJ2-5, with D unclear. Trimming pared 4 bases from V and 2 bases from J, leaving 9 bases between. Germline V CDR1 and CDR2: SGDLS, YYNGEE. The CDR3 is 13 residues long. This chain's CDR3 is CASSPSRQETQYF. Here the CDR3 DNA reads TGTGCCAGCAGCCCTAGTAGGCAAGAGACCCAGTACTTC. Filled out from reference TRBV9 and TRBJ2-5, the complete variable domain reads DSGVTQTPKHLITATGQRVTLRCSPRSGDLSVYWYQQSLDQGLQFLIQYYNGEERAKGNILERFSAQQFPDLHSELNLSSLELGDSALYFCASSPSRQETQYFGPGTRLLVL.

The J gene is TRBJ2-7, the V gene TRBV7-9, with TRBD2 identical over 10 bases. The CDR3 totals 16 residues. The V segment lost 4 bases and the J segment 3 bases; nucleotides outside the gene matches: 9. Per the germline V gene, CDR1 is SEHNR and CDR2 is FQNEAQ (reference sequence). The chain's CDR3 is CASSWGLARPHYEQYF. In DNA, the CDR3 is TGTGCCAGCAGCTGGGGACTAGCGAGACCCCACTACGAGCAGTACTTC.

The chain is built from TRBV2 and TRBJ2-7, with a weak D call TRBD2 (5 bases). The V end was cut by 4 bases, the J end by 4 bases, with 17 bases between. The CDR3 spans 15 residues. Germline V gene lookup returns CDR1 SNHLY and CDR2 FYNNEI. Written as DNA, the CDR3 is TGTGCCAGCAGTGTGGGCGGGTGGGAATGGTACGAGCAGTACTTC. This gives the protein CASSVGGWEWYEQYF.

CDR3: CASTRRGNPYEQYF. The CDR3 region has the DNA TGTGCCAGTACGAGAAGAGGGAACCCCTACGAGCAGTACTTC. The genes are TRBV19 and TRBJ2-7; possibly TRBD2 for D (5 bases). Germline CDR1 is LNHDA and CDR2 is SQIVND (reference sequence). V dropped 7 bases and J dropped 2 bases, with 15 bases sitting between them. This CDR3 comprises 14 residues.

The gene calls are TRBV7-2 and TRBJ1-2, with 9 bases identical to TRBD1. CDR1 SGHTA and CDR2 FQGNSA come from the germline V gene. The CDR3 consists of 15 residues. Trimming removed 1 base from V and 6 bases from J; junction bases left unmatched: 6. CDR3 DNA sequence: TGTGCCAGCAGCTTAGTACCCGGGACAGGGAATGGCTACACCTTC. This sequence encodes CASSLVPGTGNGYTF.

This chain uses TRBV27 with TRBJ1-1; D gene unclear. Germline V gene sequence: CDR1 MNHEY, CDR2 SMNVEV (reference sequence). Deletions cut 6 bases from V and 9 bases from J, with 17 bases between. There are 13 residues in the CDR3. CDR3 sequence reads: CASRYPGSGKAFF. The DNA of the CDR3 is TGTGCCAGCAGATATCCCGGGTCTGGTAAAGCTTTCTTT.

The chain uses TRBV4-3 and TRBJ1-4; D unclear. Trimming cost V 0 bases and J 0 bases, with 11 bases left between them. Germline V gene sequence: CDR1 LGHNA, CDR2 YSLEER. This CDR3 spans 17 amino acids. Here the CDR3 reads CASSQDPPRATNEKLFF. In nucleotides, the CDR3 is TGCGCCAGCAGCCAAGACCCCCCACGGGCAACTAATGAAAAACTGTTTTTT.

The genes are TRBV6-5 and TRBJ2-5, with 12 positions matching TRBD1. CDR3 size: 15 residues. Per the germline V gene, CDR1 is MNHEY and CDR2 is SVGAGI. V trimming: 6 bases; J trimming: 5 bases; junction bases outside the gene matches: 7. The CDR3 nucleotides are TGTGCCAGCAGGCAGTTCGGGACAGGGGGCGAGACCCAGTACTTC. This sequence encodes CASRQFGTGGETQYF.

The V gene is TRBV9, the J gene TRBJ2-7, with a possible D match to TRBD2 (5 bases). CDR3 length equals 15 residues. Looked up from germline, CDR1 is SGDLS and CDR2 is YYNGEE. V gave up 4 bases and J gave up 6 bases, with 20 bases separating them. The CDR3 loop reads CASSPRRDPSTEQYF. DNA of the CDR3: TGTGCCAGCAGCCCCCGTCGGGATCCTTCCACCGAGCAGTACTTC.

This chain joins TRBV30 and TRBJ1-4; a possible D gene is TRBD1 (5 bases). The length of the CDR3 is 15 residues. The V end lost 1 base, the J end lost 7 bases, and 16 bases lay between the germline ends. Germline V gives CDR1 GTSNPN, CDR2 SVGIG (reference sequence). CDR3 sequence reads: CAWSALWRDGEKLFF. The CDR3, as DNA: TGTGCCTGGAGTGCCTTGTGGAGGGACGGTGAAAAACTGTTTTTT.

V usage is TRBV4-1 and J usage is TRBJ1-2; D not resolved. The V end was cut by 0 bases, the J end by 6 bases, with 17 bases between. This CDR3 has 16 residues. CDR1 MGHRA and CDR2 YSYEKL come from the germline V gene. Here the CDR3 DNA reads TGCGCCAGCAGCCAAGATCGGAGGGTCGGCTTGGATGGCTACACCTTC. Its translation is CASSQDRRVGLDGYTF.

The CDR3 sequence is CASIQGRTYEQYF. The CDR3 DNA reads TGTGCCAGCATCCAGGGTAGGACCTACGAGCAGTACTTC. The rearrangement uses TRBV28 and TRBJ2-7; D is perhaps TRBD1 (5 bases). The ends were cut back, 7 bases at V and 2 bases at J, with 12 bases in the middle. The germline V gene has CDR1 MDHEN and CDR2 SYDVKM. This CDR3 is built from 13 residues.

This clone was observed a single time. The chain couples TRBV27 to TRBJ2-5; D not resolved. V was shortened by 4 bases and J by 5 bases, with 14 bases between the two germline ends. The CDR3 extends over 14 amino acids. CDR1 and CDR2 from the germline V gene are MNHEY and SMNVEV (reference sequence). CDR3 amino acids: CASSSDGWVETQYF. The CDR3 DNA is TGTGCCAGCAGTTCTGACGGATGGGTGGAGACCCAGTACTTC.